The text below deals with one T cell receptor beta chain. Its antigen is not identified. The data originate from a study of response to subunit inactivated influenza vaccine. Findings and limits, study-wide: Every seasonal influenza vaccination brings in few new T cells, the authors suggested.

The CDR3 runs 15 residues. V was clipped by 7 bases and J by 2 bases, with 17 bases between them. Germline CDR1 reads MNHNS; CDR2 reads SASEGT. TCRdb re-derived calls from the RT-PCR reads in MiXCR, one entry per CDR3 protein. Among about 180,000 distinct CDR3 sequences listed, approximately 9.2% were seen once. The specimen comprised non-naive T cells sorted from PBMCs, sampled on the day of vaccination. V is TRBV6-1 and J is TRBJ1-2, with a weak D call TRBD1 (5 bases). The TCR sequence derives from a man aged 45 to 65 who received an inactivated influenza vaccine. The CDR3 sequence is CASTGMVRGNYGYTF. Here the CDR3 DNA reads TGTGCCAGCACGGGAATGGTGCGGGGCAACTATGGCTACACCTTC.